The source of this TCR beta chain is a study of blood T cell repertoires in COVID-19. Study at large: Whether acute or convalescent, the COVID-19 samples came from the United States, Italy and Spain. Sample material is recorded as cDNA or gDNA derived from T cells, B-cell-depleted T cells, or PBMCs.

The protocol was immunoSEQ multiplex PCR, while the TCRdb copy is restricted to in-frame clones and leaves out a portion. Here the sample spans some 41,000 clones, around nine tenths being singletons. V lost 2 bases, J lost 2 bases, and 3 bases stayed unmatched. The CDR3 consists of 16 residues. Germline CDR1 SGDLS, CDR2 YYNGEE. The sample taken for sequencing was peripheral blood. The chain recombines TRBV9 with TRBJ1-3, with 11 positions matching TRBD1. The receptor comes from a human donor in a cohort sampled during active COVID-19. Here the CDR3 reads CASSVEGQGAGNTIYF. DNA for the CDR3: TGTGCCAGCAGCGTCGAGGGACAGGGGGCTGGAAACACCATATATTTT.